The sequence of this T cell receptor beta chain was determined in a study of cytomegalovirus exposure and HLA in healthy donors. Study-level information: It was reported in a later analysis that the same platform had been used for the 90 to 150 validation repertoires as for the 666 first-cohort repertoires.

The data were produced by immunoSEQ multiplex PCR, yet TCRdb's version contains in-frame clones alone and is incomplete. The table lists 140,000 to 150,000 clones, roughly 93% of them singletons. V lost 1 base to trimming and J lost 4 bases, with 10 bases between them. Germline V lookup: CDR1 SEHNR, CDR2 FQNEAQ (reference sequence). This CDR3 has 14 residues. This sequence was found in a young man in good health and CMV-seropositive. The chain employs TRBV7-9 and TRBJ2-5; the D gene is possibly TRBD1 (6 bases). Material for sequencing was PBMCs. The CDR3 DNA is TGTGCCAGCAGCTTAGTACAGGGTGGAGAGACCCAGTACTTC. As protein: CASSLVQGGETQYF.